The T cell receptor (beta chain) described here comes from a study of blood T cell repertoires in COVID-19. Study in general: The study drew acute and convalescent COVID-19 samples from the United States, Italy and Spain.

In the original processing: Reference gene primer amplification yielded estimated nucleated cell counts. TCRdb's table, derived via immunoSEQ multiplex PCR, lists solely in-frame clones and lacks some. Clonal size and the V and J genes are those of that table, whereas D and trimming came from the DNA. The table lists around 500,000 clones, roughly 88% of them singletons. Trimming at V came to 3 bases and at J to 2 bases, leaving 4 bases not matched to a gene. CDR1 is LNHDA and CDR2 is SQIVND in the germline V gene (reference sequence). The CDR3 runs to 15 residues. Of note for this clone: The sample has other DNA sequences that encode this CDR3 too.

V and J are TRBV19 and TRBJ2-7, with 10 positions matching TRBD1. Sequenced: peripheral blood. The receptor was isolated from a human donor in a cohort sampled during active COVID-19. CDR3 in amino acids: CASSIGGTGAYEQYF. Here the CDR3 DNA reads TGTGCCAGTAGTATTGGTGGGACAGGGGCCTACGAGCAGTACTTC.